This T cell receptor (beta chain) was recorded in a study of T cell repertoires in cytomegalovirus infection. This clonotype was counted ten times or more. Its antigen is unknown. Each CDR3 protein gets one entry after TCRdb re-called the reads with MiXCR. Here the sample spans under 150,000 distinct CDR3 sequences, approximately 24% being singletons. The sequence was collected from a human donor in good health (CMV status not recorded). Some clones in this sample may be carry-over from other donors' samples. Sequencing was done on a sample of PBMCs, sequenced either directly or after in vitro stimulation (not recorded which).

CDR3 bases: TGTGCCAGCAGCTTAGGGGGGACTAGAGACTACGAGCAGTACTTC. It codes for CASSLGGTRDYEQYF. V usage is TRBV7-2 and J usage is TRBJ2-7; 8 positions match TRBD2. Per the germline V gene, CDR1 is SGHTA and CDR2 is FQGNSA. The V gene end was trimmed by 1 base and the J gene end by 3 bases; junction bases not matched to a gene: 5. This CDR3 is 15 amino acids long.